The present T cell receptor (beta chain) was sequenced within a study of blood T cell repertoires in COVID-19. Study information: Material from acute and convalescent COVID-19 was sourced from the United States, Italy and Spain. Nucleic acid was either cDNA or gDNA, and it came from T cells, B-cell-depleted T cells, or PBMCs.

As handled by the study authors: Nucleated cell counts were estimated from reference gene primer amplification. The protocol was immunoSEQ multiplex PCR, while the TCRdb copy is restricted to in-frame clones and leaves out a portion. The V and J calls and clone size were taken over from that table, and D and trimming were inferred from the DNA. Among some 130,000 clones listed, roughly 79% were seen once. This clone appeared a single time. The germline V gene encodes CDR1 SGHTA and CDR2 FQGNSA. After removal of 6 bases from V and 10 bases from J, the junction contained 5 bases not matched to a gene. The CDR3 is 14 residues long.

Sequencing was done on a sample of peripheral blood. This rearrangement joins TRBV7-2 to TRBJ2-1, with TRBD2 identical over 14 bases. The TCR comes from a human donor in a cohort sampled during active COVID-19. The CDR3 DNA reads TGTGCCAGCAGTCGACTAGCGGGGGGGCGCGAGCAGTTCTTC. Protein: CASSRLAGGREQFF.